This TCR beta chain was captured in a study of blood T cell repertoires in COVID-19. Here immunoSEQ multiplex PCR was the method, and the copy in TCRdb shows in-frame clones only, minus some. The table lists 230,000 or so clones, 86% of them singletons. This clone turned up a few times. V was shortened by 4 bases and J by 1 base, with 14 bases between the two germline ends. Germline CDR1 and CDR2: SGHRS and YFSETQ. The CDR3 spans 15 residues. This receptor was obtained from a woman aged 40 to 50 with acute COVID-19. V is TRBV5-1 and J is TRBJ1-1; tentatively, D is TRBD1 (6 bases). The specimen sequenced was PBMCs or T cells enriched from blood (not recorded which). CDR3 sequence (DNA): TGCGCCAGCAGCCCATCCGGACAGAAGAACACTGAAGCTTTCTTT. Translating gives CASSPSGQKNTEAFF. The full variable domain, rest sourced from reference TRBV5-1 and TRBJ1-1, is KAGVTQTPRYLIKTRGQQVTLSCSPISGHRSVSWYQQTPGQGLQFLFEYFSETQRNKGNFPGRFSGRQFSNSRSEMNVSTLELGDSALYLCASSPSGQKNTEAFFGQGTRLTVV.